This T cell receptor beta chain originates from a study of CD8 T cells in ankylosing spondylitis. Study-level results: A motif of seven or eight highly homologous TCR beta variants was seen as apparently characteristic of ankylosing spondylitis blood. In peripheral blood, disease-linked CD8+ clones occurred at relatively low frequencies. In ankylosing spondylitis patients, matched synovial fluid reportedly showed significant enrichment of disease-linked clones.

A word on this clonotype: The antigen is unknown.

The germline V gene has CDR1 SGHTA and CDR2 FQGTGA. V was clipped by 5 bases and J by 6 bases; unmatched bases: 19. The CDR3 sequence is 19 residues long. The TCR beta libraries were generated through quantitative 5'-RACE incorporating molecular barcodes. TCRdb reprocessed the 5' RACE reads with MiXCR, giving one entry per CDR3 protein. The sample yields 200,000 to 250,000 distinct CDR3 sequences, 8% to 11% seen once. The sample comprised blood, either unsorted or a sorted T cell fraction (not recorded which). V usage is TRBV7-3 and J usage is TRBJ2-5, with 12 nucleotides matching TRBD2. This TCR derives from a male donor with ankylosing spondylitis or in good health (not recorded which). The DNA of the CDR3 is TGTGCCAGCAGCCCCGAGGCGGGTTCTAGCGGGGGGGCCGTAAAGACCCAGTACTTC. It is translated as CASSPEAGSSGGAVKTQYF.